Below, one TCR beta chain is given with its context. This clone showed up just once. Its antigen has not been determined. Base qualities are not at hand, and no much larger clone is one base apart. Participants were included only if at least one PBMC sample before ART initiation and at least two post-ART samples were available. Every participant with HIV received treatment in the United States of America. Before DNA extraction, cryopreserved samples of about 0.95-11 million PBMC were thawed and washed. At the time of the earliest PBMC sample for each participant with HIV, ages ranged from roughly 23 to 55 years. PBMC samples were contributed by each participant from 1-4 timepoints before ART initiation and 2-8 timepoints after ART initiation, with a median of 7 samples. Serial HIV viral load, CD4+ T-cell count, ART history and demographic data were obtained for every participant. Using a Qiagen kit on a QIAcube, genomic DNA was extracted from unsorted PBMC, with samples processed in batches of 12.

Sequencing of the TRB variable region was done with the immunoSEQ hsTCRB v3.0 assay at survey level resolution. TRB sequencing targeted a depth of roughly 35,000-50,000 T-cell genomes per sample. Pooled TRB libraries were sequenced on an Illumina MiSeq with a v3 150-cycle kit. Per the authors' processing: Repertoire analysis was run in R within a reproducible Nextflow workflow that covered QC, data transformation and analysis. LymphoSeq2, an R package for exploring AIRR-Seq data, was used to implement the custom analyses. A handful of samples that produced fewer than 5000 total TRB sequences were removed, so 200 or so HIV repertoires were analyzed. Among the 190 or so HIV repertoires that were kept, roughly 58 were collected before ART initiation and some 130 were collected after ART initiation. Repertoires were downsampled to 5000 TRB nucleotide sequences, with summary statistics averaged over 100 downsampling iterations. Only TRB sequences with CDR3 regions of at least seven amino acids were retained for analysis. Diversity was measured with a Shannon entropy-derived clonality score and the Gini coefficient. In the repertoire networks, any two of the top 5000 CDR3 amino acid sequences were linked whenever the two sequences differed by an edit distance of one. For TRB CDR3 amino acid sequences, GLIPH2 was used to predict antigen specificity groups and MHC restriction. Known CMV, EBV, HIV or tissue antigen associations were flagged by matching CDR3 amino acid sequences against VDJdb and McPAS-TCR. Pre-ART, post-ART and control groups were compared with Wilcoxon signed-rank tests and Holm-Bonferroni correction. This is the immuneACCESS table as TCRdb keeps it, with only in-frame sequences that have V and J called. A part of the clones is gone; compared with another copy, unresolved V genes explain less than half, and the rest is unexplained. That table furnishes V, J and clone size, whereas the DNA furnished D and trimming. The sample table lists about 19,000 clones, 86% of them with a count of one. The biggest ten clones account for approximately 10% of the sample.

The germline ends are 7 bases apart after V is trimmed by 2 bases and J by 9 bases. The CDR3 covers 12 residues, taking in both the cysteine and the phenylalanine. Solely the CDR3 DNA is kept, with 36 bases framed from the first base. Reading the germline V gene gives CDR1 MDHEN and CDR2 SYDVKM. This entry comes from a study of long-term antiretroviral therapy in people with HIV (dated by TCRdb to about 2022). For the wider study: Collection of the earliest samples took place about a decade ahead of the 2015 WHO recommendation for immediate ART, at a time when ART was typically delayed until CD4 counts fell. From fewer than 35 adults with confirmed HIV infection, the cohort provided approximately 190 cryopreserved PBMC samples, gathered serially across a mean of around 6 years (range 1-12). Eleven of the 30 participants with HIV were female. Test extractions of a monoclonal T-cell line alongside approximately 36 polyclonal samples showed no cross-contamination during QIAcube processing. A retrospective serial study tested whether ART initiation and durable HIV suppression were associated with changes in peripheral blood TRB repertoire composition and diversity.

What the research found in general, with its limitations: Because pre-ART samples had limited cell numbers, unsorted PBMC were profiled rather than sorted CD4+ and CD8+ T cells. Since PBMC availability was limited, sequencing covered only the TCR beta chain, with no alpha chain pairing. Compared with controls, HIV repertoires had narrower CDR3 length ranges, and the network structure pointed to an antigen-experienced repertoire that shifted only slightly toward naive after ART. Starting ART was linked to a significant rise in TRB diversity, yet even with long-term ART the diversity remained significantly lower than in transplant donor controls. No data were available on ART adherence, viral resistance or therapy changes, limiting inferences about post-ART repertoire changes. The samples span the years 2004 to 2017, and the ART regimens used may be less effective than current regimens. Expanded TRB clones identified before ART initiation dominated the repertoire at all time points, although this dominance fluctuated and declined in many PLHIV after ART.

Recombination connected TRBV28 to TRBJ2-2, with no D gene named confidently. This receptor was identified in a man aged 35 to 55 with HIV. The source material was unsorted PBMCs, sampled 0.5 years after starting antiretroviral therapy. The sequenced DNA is TGTGCCAGCAGTTTACTCGAGAGGGAGCTGTTTTTT. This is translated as CASSLLERELFF.